This TCR beta chain was identified in a study of PD-1 blockade in classical Hodgkin lymphoma. Whole-study results and caveats: Newly diagnosed patients had baseline TCR diversity that was reportedly lower than that of healthy donors. The authors excluded patients who started nivolumab under 1 year after ASCT. There was a significant rise in CD4+ TCR diversity by C4D1, with no such rise for CD8+.

Measured with immunoSEQ multiplex PCR; TCRdb has only the in-frame clones, and not every one. The table lists about 100,000 clones, roughly 89% of them singletons. For this clone: Its specificity is unknown.

Relapses following autologous stem cell transplantation were seen in all patients, with brentuximab vedotin exposure varying. Germline assignment: CDR1 GTSNPN and CDR2 SVGIG (reference sequence). The length of the CDR3 is 14 residues. The ends lost 0 bases at V and 8 bases at J; junction bases unmatched: 9. The chain combines TRBV30 with TRBJ1-2; 7 nucleotides agree with TRBD1. The material sequenced was peripheral blood mononuclear cells (PBMCs), taken before the second cycle of nivolumab. The source is a human donor with classical Hodgkin lymphoma. The CDR3 DNA is TGTGCCTGGAGTGTACTTGAGGGGGCGGAGGGCTACACCTTC. Translation gives CAWSVLEGAEGYTF.